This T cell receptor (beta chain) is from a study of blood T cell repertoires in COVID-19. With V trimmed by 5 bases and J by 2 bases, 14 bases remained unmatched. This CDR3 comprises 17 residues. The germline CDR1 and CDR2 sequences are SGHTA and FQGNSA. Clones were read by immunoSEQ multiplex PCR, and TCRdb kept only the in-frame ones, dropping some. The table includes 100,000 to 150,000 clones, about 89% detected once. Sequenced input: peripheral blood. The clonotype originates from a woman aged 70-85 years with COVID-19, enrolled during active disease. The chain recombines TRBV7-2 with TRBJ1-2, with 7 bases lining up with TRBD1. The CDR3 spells CASSPRVGTAVNYGYTF. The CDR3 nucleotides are TGTGCCAGCAGCCCCAGGGTAGGGACAGCGGTCAACTATGGCTACACCTTC.